Listed below are T cell receptor beta chains from one sample, sequenced in a study of CD8 T cells in ankylosing spondylitis. Each CDR3 protein gets one entry after TCRdb re-called the 5' RACE reads with MiXCR. The top ten clones hold more than 0.6% of a sample with approximately 240,000 distinct CDR3 sequences, roughly 25% of them seen once. The sequencing sample was made of blood, either unsorted or a sorted T cell fraction (not recorded which). These TCRs come from a male donor with ankylosing spondylitis or in good health (not recorded which). The CDR3 runs from the conserved cysteine through the conserved F or W. Each record gives: V gene, D gene, clone size, J gene, CDR3 protein, CDR3 DNA. D genes are given only for firm matches. Clone size is stated in some rows and not others, as once, few, many or a class when expanded.

v_call: TRBV25-1
d_call: TRBD1
clone_size: few
j_call: TRBJ2-7
cdr3_aa: CASSEPTGGGYEQYF
cdr3_nt: TGTGCCAGCAGTGAACCGACAGGGGGAGGATACGAGCAGTACTTC

v_call: TRBV2
d_call: TRBD1
clone_size: once
j_call: TRBJ2-3
cdr3_aa: CASRDPKWDRFSDTQYF
cdr3_nt: TGTGCCAGCAGGGACCCGAAATGGGACAGGTTTTCAGATACGCAGTATTTT

v_call: TRBV20-1
d_call: .
clone_size: .
j_call: TRBJ1-2
cdr3_aa: CSARVGAYYGYTF
cdr3_nt: TGCAGTGCTAGGGTGGGGGCCTACTATGGCTACACCTTC

v_call: TRBV5-1
d_call: TRBD1
clone_size: .
j_call: TRBJ2-1
cdr3_aa: CASSPAPQGAGGEQFF
cdr3_nt: TGCGCCAGCAGCCCGGCCCCTCAGGGGGCAGGAGGTGAGCAGTTCTTC

v_call: TRBV29-1
d_call: .
clone_size: few
j_call: TRBJ2-1
cdr3_aa: CSVKTGDYRGFNEQFF
cdr3_nt: TGCAGCGTCAAGACAGGTGACTACCGCGGGTTCAATGAGCAGTTCTTC

v_call: TRBV29-1
d_call: TRBD2
clone_size: .
j_call: TRBJ2-1
cdr3_aa: CSAWGLAGGNEQFF
cdr3_nt: TGCAGCGCCTGGGGACTAGCGGGTGGTAATGAGCAGTTCTTC

v_call: TRBV20-1
d_call: TRBD1
clone_size: .
j_call: TRBJ2-7
cdr3_aa: CSARDQGQGAGEQYF
cdr3_nt: TGCAGTGCTAGAGATCAAGGACAGGGGGCGGGGGAGCAGTACTTC

v_call: TRBV12-3/TRBV12-4
d_call: TRBD2
clone_size: .
j_call: TRBJ2-1
cdr3_aa: CASTHLAGGFWDEQFF
cdr3_nt: TGTGCCAGCACCCACTTAGCGGGGGGGTTTTGGGATGAGCAGTTCTTC

v_call: TRBV29-1
d_call: TRBD2
clone_size: few
j_call: TRBJ2-3
cdr3_aa: CSNSGSSTDTQYF
cdr3_nt: TGCAGCAATAGCGGGTCTAGCACAGATACGCAGTATTTT

v_call: TRBV5-1
d_call: .
clone_size: many
j_call: TRBJ1-1
cdr3_aa: CASSLVRGNTEAFF
cdr3_nt: TGCGCCAGCAGCTTGGTTAGAGGAAACACTGAAGCTTTCTTT

v_call: TRBV19
d_call: .
clone_size: few
j_call: TRBJ1-2
cdr3_aa: CASSLGEYGYTF
cdr3_nt: TGTGCCAGTTCCCTTGGGGAGTATGGCTACACCTTC

v_call: TRBV7-2
d_call: .
clone_size: many
j_call: TRBJ2-7
cdr3_aa: CASSSDATYEQYF
cdr3_nt: TGTGCCAGCAGCTCGGACGCAACCTACGAGCAGTACTTC

v_call: TRBV20-1
d_call: .
clone_size: few
j_call: TRBJ2-7
cdr3_aa: CSARDPWGDTLEQYF
cdr3_nt: TGCAGTGCTAGGGACCCCTGGGGGGACACCCTCGAGCAGTACTTC

v_call: TRBV20-1
d_call: TRBD1
clone_size: many
j_call: TRBJ1-2
cdr3_aa: CSARVGTGDGYTF
cdr3_nt: TGCAGTGCTAGAGTAGGGACAGGGGACGGCTACACCTTC

v_call: TRBV5-6
d_call: TRBD1
clone_size: few
j_call: TRBJ2-3
cdr3_aa: CASSLVAGTGGRGTQYF
cdr3_nt: TGTGCCAGCAGCCTGGTTGCCGGGACAGGGGGCCGAGGTACGCAGTATTTT

v_call: TRBV29-1
d_call: TRBD1
clone_size: .
j_call: TRBJ2-5
cdr3_aa: CSAVDRGGQETQYF
cdr3_nt: TGCAGCGCAGTGGACAGGGGGGGCCAAGAGACCCAGTACTTC

v_call: TRBV10-3
d_call: TRBD2
clone_size: few
j_call: TRBJ2-1
cdr3_aa: CAISESLSGGPNEQFF
cdr3_nt: TGTGCCATCAGTGAGTCGTTAAGCGGGGGGCCTAATGAGCAGTTCTTC

v_call: TRBV12-3/TRBV12-4
d_call: TRBD1
clone_size: many
j_call: TRBJ1-1
cdr3_aa: CANKGQGDTEAFF
cdr3_nt: TGTGCCAACAAGGGACAGGGTGACACTGAAGCTTTCTTT

v_call: TRBV3-1
d_call: .
clone_size: many
j_call: TRBJ1-4
cdr3_aa: CASSPYDAGRKEKLFF
cdr3_nt: TGTGCCAGCAGCCCCTACGACGCAGGAAGGAAAGAAAAACTGTTTTTT

v_call: TRBV6-1
d_call: .
clone_size: many
j_call: TRBJ2-7
cdr3_aa: CASGPRGRTYEQYF
cdr3_nt: TGTGCCAGCGGACCGCGGGGGCGTACCTACGAGCAGTACTTC

v_call: TRBV20-1
d_call: .
clone_size: .
j_call: TRBJ2-7
cdr3_aa: CSARTSYEQYF
cdr3_nt: TGCAGTGCGAGGACCTCCTACGAGCAGTACTTC

v_call: TRBV10-3
d_call: .
clone_size: few
j_call: TRBJ1-1
cdr3_aa: CAISENPNTEAFF
cdr3_nt: TGTGCCATCAGTGAGAACCCGAACACTGAAGCTTTCTTT

v_call: TRBV5-1
d_call: .
clone_size: .
j_call: TRBJ2-7
cdr3_aa: CASSLPTGNPGEQYF
cdr3_nt: TGCGCCAGCAGCTTGCCCACAGGGAATCCGGGTGAGCAGTACTTC

v_call: TRBV6-1
d_call: .
clone_size: many
j_call: TRBJ2-2
cdr3_aa: CASFRGPNTGELFF
cdr3_nt: TGTGCCAGCTTTCGGGGGCCGAACACCGGGGAGCTGTTTTTT

v_call: TRBV11-1
d_call: TRBD1
clone_size: many
j_call: TRBJ1-6
cdr3_aa: CASRPGQQNSPLHF
cdr3_nt: TGTGCCAGCAGGCCGGGACAGCAAAATTCACCCCTCCACTTT

v_call: TRBV20-1
d_call: .
clone_size: few
j_call: TRBJ2-7
cdr3_aa: CSARIGRTPYEQYF
cdr3_nt: TGCAGTGCTAGGATCGGCAGGACCCCCTACGAGCAGTACTTC

v_call: TRBV4-2
d_call: .
clone_size: many
j_call: TRBJ2-5
cdr3_aa: CASSQVGGSTQETQYF
cdr3_nt: TGTGCCAGCAGCCAAGTTGGAGGCTCCACACAAGAGACCCAGTACTTC

v_call: TRBV4-1
d_call: .
clone_size: many
j_call: TRBJ2-7
cdr3_aa: CASSQDQNIYEQYF
cdr3_nt: TGCGCCAGCAGCCAAGATCAAAACATCTACGAGCAGTACTTC